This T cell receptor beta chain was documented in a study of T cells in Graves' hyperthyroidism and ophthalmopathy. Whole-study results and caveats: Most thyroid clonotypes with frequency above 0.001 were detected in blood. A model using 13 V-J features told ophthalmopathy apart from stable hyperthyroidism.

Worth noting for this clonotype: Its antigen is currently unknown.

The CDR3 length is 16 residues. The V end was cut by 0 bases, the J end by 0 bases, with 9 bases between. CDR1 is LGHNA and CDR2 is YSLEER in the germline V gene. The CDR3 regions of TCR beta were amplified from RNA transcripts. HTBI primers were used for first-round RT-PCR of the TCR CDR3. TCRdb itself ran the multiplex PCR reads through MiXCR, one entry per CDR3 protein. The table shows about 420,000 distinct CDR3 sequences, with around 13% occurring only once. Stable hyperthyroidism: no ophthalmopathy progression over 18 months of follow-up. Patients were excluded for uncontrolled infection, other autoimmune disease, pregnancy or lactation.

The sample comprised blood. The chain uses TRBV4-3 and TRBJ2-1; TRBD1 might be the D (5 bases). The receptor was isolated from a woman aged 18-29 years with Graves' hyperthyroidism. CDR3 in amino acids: CASSQDTQGSYNEQFF. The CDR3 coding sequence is TGCGCCAGCAGCCAAGATACCCAGGGCTCCTACAATGAGCAGTTCTTC.